What follows are 4 T cell receptor beta chains derived from one specimen sequenced in a study of blood T cells in healthy people across ages. Primed by a sample-barcoded 5' primer and a J-beta primer mix, a second PCR proceeded for 7 to 11 cycles. TCRdb called the 5' RACE reads again in MiXCR, with one record for every CDR3 protein. In the table there are under 700,000 distinct CDR3 sequences, about 25% of which are singletons. These data were also filed under a second study, of T cells of mothers and their children.

Material: blood. These receptors all stem from a boy younger than 18 in good health.

The CDR3 here is CASSLGGLRSTDTQYF. CDR3 bases: TGTGCCAGCAGCTTAGGGGGGTTACGTAGCACAGATACGCAGTATTTT. The chain uses TRBV7-9 and TRBJ2-3, with D perhaps being TRBD1 or TRBD2 (5 bases each). Germline loops: CDR1 SEHNR, CDR2 FQNEAQ (reference sequence). Trimming shortened V by 1 base and J by 0 bases, and 11 bases separated the two germline ends. The CDR3 sequence is 16 residues long. Filled out from reference TRBV7-9 and TRBJ2-3, the complete variable domain reads DTGVSQNPRHKITKRGQNVTFRCDPISEHNRLYWYRQTLGQGPEFLTYFQNEAQLEKSRLLSDRFSAERPKGSFSTLEIQRTEQGDSAMYLCASSLGGLRSTDTQYFGPGTRLTVL.

This clonotype was observed a few times. The chain uses TRBV5-1 and TRBJ2-7; TRBD1 aligns across 7 bases. The CDR3 is 15 residues long. Germline CDR1 is SGHRS and CDR2 is YFSETQ. Trimming took 4 bases from V and 4 from J; bases not matched to a gene: 11. Here the CDR3 reads CASSQRQGLSYEQYF. The DNA of the CDR3 is TGCGCCAGCAGCCAAAGACAGGGTTTGTCTTACGAGCAGTACTTC.

V is TRBV20-1 and J is TRBJ2-3; TRBD1 or TRBD2 may be the D gene (7 bases each). This CDR3 region has 13 residues. Trimming shortened V by 7 bases and J by 2 bases, and 13 bases separated the two germline ends. Germline V gene lookup returns CDR1 DFQATT and CDR2 SNEGSKA (reference sequence). The CDR3 loop is CSGPGGATDTQYF. For the CDR3, the DNA is TGCAGTGGTCCAGGGGGGGCCACAGATACGCAGTATTTT.

The chain employs TRBV19 and TRBJ1-1; no reliable D call. The CDR3 contains 13 residues. V was clipped by 3 bases and J by 8 bases, with 13 bases between them. CDR1 is LNHDA, CDR2 SQIVND, per germline (reference sequence). CDR3 residues: CASSIFFRGEAFF. As DNA, the CDR3 is TGTGCCAGTAGTATCTTTTTTCGGGGAGAAGCTTTCTTT.